Below are 17 T cell receptor beta chains sequenced from a single sample in a study of T-cell memory formation after mild COVID-19. From the 5' RACE reads, TCRdb called clonotypes with MiXCR, one entry per CDR3 protein. The sample holds fewer than 250,000 distinct CDR3 sequences, approximately 10% seen once. Specimen: PBMCs or a T cell subset sorted from them (not recorded which). These receptor sequences come from a man between 18 and 29 years old who had mild COVID-19 (a few samples of this study predate the infection). Cell type and time point are not known.

V is TRBV20-1 and J is TRBJ2-3; 13 positions agree with TRBD2. The CDR3 runs 17 residues. Germline V CDR1 and CDR2: DFQATT, SNEGSKA (reference sequence). Germline trimming cut 2 bases from V and 6 bases from J; bases unmatched to any gene: 11. The CDR3 sequence is CSARRTSGGPEDDTQYF. The CDR3 DNA reads TGCAGTGCTAGAAGGACTAGCGGGGGCCCGGAGGATGATACGCAGTATTTT.

This clonotype turned up a few times. This chain joins TRBV7-9 and TRBJ2-3; 7 bases are a match to TRBD1. The CDR3 extends over 16 amino acids. Looked up from germline, CDR1 is SEHNR and CDR2 is FQNEAQ (reference sequence). V shed 5 bases and J 2 bases; nucleotides not matched to a gene: 10. The CDR3 nucleotides read TGTGCCAGCAGCCAGGGACAGCATACATTCACAGATACGCAGTATTTT. As protein: CASSQGQHTFTDTQYF.

The chain combines TRBV20-1 with TRBJ2-3; D possibly matches TRBD1 or TRBD2 (5 bases each). The CDR3 covers 16 residues. Trimming cost V 5 bases and J 8 bases, with 26 bases left between them. Germline loops: CDR1 DFQATT, CDR2 SNEGSKA (reference sequence). CDR3 loop: CSAPAPRGAWVGTQYF. Written as DNA, the CDR3 is TGCAGTGCTCCCGCCCCGAGGGGTGCGTGGGTGGGTACGCAGTATTTT.

A few counts support this clonotype. The V call is TRBV6-6, the J call TRBJ2-5; D not certain. Germline assignment: CDR1 MNHNY and CDR2 SVGAGI (reference sequence). Trimming shortened V by 8 bases and J by 0 bases, and 7 bases separated the two germline ends. The CDR3 is made up of 12 amino acids. CDR3 sequence reads: CASHRYQETQYF. The CDR3 coding sequence is TGTGCCAGCCACCGGTACCAAGAGACCCAGTACTTC.

There are a few counts of this clonotype. The chain couples TRBV5-5 to TRBJ2-7; 7 nucleotides agree with TRBD1. This CDR3 has 11 residues. V lost 4 bases and J lost 12; bases outside the gene matches: 7. The germline CDR1 and CDR2 sequences are SGHKS and YYEKEE (reference sequence). The CDR3 nucleotides are TGTGCCAGCAGCCCTGGGGGACAGCGGTACTTC. It codes for CASSPGGQRYF.

There are a few counts of this clonotype. The J gene is TRBJ2-6, the V gene TRBV30; D is ambiguous. Per germline, CDR1 GTSNPN and CDR2 SVGIG (reference sequence). The V end was cut by 0 bases, the J end by 4 bases, with 4 bases between. CDR3 length: 13 amino acids. Written as DNA, the CDR3 is TGTGCCTGGAGTGTTCAGGGGGCCAACGTCCTGACTTTC. It yields the protein CAWSVQGANVLTF.

The chain combines TRBV20-1 with TRBJ2-7; no reliable D call. The V and J ends lost 4 bases and 0 bases respectively, with 10 bases between them. Germline assignment: CDR1 DFQATT and CDR2 SNEGSKA (reference sequence). CDR3 size: 13 residues. CDR3 sequence: CSATDTRSYEQYV. The CDR3 DNA reads TGCAGTGCTACCGACACCCGCTCCTACGAGCAGTACGTC.

V usage is TRBV20-1 and J usage is TRBJ1-1, with 7 bases identical to TRBD1. The CDR3 has 14 residues. CDR1 and CDR2 from the germline V gene are DFQATT and SNEGSKA (reference sequence). Trimming at V came to 3 bases and at J to 1 base, leaving 5 bases not matched to a gene. CDR3 loop: CSARAGQRNTEAFF. CDR3 nucleotides: TGCAGTGCTAGGGCGGGACAGAGGAACACTGAAGCTTTCTTT.

The CDR3 nucleotides read TGTGCCAGCAGCCAACAGTCCCGGACTAGCGGGGGGGCCTACGAGCAGTACTTC. This translates into CASSQQSRTSGGAYEQYF. The V and J genes are TRBV4-2 and TRBJ2-7; 15 bases map to TRBD2. V trimming: 2 bases; J trimming: 2 bases; junction bases outside the gene matches: 7. Germline CDR1 reads LGHNA; CDR2 reads YNFKEQ. This CDR3 region has 18 residues.

This clonotype was detected only a few times. The chain joins TRBV9 to TRBJ2-2; 7 positions agree with TRBD1. The CDR3 runs 17 residues. With V trimmed by 4 bases and J by 0 bases, 9 bases remained unmatched. The germline gives CDR1 SGDLS, CDR2 YYNGEE. The DNA of the CDR3 is TGTGCCAGCAGCCCAACCGGACAGGTCGCGAACACCGGGGAGCTGTTTTTT. Translation: CASSPTGQVANTGELFF. The full variable domain, in which reference TRBV9 and TRBJ2-2 provide the parts outside the CDR3, is DSGVTQTPKHLITATGQRVTLRCSPRSGDLSVYWYQQSLDQGLQFLIQYYNGEERAKGNILERFSAQQFPDLHSELNLSSLELGDSALYFCASSPTGQVANTGELFFGEGSRLTVL.

This clonotype was seen more than once but under ten times. The V gene is TRBV28, the J gene TRBJ2-4, with 9 bases that match TRBD2. The germline V gene has CDR1 MDHEN and CDR2 SYDVKM. The V gene end was trimmed by 1 base and the J gene end by 3 bases; junction bases not matched to a gene: 1. CDR3 size: 15 residues. Here the CDR3 DNA reads TGTGCCAGCAGTTTATCTAGCGGGGTCAAAAACATTCAGTACTTC. This codes for CASSLSSGVKNIQYF. The full variable domain, completed using reference TRBV28 and TRBJ2-4, is DVKVTQSSRYLVKRTGEKVFLECVQDMDHENMFWYRQDPGLGLRLIYFSYDVKMKEKGDIPEGYSVSREKKERFSLILESASTNQTSMYLCASSLSSGVKNIQYFGAGTRLSVL.

This clonotype was detected many times. The chain carries TRBV7-2 and TRBJ2-3, with D unresolved. V was clipped by 7 bases and J by 2 bases, with 13 bases between them. CDR3 length: 14 residues. In germline, CDR1 is SGHTA, CDR2 FQGNSA. Written as DNA, the CDR3 is TGTGCCAGCATCCCCGGACGTTTCACAGATACGCAGTATTTT. Its translation is CASIPGRFTDTQYF.

The chain combines TRBV18 with TRBJ1-5; unclear D gene. This CDR3 has 14 amino acids. V was pared by 0 bases and J by 6 bases, with 9 bases between. Germline CDR1 KGHSH, CDR2 LQKENI. This CDR3 reads CASSPPGWGQPQHF. CDR3 nucleotide sequence: TGTGCCAGCTCACCACCGGGTTGGGGTCAGCCCCAGCATTTT.

This clonotype was detected a few times. The chain couples TRBV12-3 or TRBV12-4 to TRBJ2-3, with D hard to call. The V gene lost 4 bases and the J gene lost 5 bases, with 19 bases spanning the gap. This CDR3 is 16 amino acids long. CDR3 nucleotide sequence: TGTGCCAGCAGTTCCCGCCCCGGCCAGGCTAAAGATACGCAGTATTTT. Its protein product is CASSSRPGQAKDTQYF.

This chain links TRBV5-1 with TRBJ2-2; 7 bases align to TRBD1. This CDR3 is built from 15 residues. The V segment lost 6 bases and the J segment 4 bases; nucleotides outside the gene matches: 9. Germline CDR1 SGHRS, CDR2 YFSETQ. CDR3 loop: CASTIDRAPTGELFF. In nucleotides, the CDR3 is TGCGCCAGCACCATTGACAGGGCACCCACCGGGGAGCTGTTTTTT.

J is TRBJ2-3 and V is TRBV9; D uncertain. The V end lost 0 bases, the J end lost 8 bases, and 7 bases lay between the germline ends. The germline CDR1 and CDR2 sequences are SGDLS and YYNGEE. The CDR3 length is 12 residues. Written as DNA, the CDR3 is TGTGCCAGCAGCGTAGAATGGAGTACGCAGTATTTT. Its protein is CASSVEWSTQYF.

This clonotype came up a few times. The chain employs TRBV12-5 and TRBJ2-2, with D unclear. The CDR3 length is 17 residues. Germline CDR1 is LGHNT and CDR2 is FRNRAP. Trimming stripped 3 bases from V and 0 bases from J, with 14 bases between. The CDR3 here is CASGFLEGLANTGELFF. The CDR3 coding sequence is TGTGCTAGTGGTTTCCTTGAAGGGCTAGCGAACACCGGGGAGCTGTTTTTT.